The rows below give T cell receptor beta chains drawn from one sample of a study of cytomegalovirus exposure and HLA in healthy donors. Here immunoSEQ multiplex PCR was the method, and the copy in TCRdb shows in-frame clones only, minus some. The sample includes 150,000 to 200,000 clones, around 92% of them seen just once. The material sequenced was PBMCs. Source of these receptors: a man in his late teens or twenties in good health and CMV-seropositive. Each CDR3 is given with its conserved first and last residue. Each record gives: V gene, D gene, J gene, CDR3 protein. The D gene is left open where the match is weak.

TRBV28,.,TRBJ1-2,CASTPWGDGYTF
TRBV7-9,TRBD1,TRBJ1-4,CASSLGQANEKLFF
TRBV7-6,.,TRBJ1-5,CASSRGGAQPQHF
TRBV18,.,TRBJ2-2,CASSLVPTAGAGELFF
TRBV4-1,TRBD2,TRBJ2-1,CASSQDRSGSGRAKGNEQFF
TRBV11-2,TRBD2,TRBJ2-3,CASSFDGLAGASDTQYF
TRBV2,TRBD1,TRBJ1-2,CASRGQVDGYTF
TRBV11-2,.,TRBJ1-5,CASSLGPVNQPQHF
TRBV27,TRBD1,TRBJ1-2,CASSLGTGGYGYTF
TRBV6-1,.,TRBJ2-7,CASSGAGPYEQYF
TRBV28,.,TRBJ2-7,CASSLASSEQYF
TRBV5-4,.,TRBJ2-1,CASSLNLRGRNEQFF
TRBV2,TRBD2,TRBJ2-3,CASSEGVAGGGGDTQYF
TRBV7-2,TRBD2,TRBJ2-1,CASTTGGAGNNEQFF
TRBV2,.,TRBJ2-1,CASARGASYNEQFF
TRBV7-2,.,TRBJ1-1,CASSYSSPGFEAFF
TRBV28,TRBD2,TRBJ2-6,CASSSAGTSGAGANVLTF
TRBV25-1,TRBD2,TRBJ2-1,CASSPTSGRANEQFF
TRBV6-1,TRBD1,TRBJ1-1,CASSVVGQVNTEAFF
TRBV5-1,TRBD1,TRBJ2-7,CASSLGDRGDAYEQYF
TRBV28,TRBD1,TRBJ1-5,CASNGQGESNQPQHF
TRBV30,TRBD1,TRBJ1-1,CAWSVFPGGTTEAFF
TRBV10-3,TRBD1,TRBJ1-2,CAITKGTGNYGYTF
TRBV28,.,TRBJ2-7,CASSLQTEYEQYF
TRBV5-1,.,TRBJ2-5,CASSLGQRGETQYF
TRBV18,.,TRBJ2-7,CASSPPSVNEQYF
TRBV19,.,TRBJ2-3,CASSINYLGTDTQYF
TRBV4-1,TRBD2,TRBJ2-1,CASSQIAGGRNEQFF
TRBV27,TRBD2,TRBJ2-7,CASSWASGSDYEQYF
TRBV7-8,.,TRBJ1-1,CASSYPRRGMNTEAFF
TRBV10-3,.,TRBJ2-1,CAISQLPSGEQFF
TRBV19,TRBD1,TRBJ2-7,CASSWRTGSYEQYF
TRBV11-3,TRBD1,TRBJ2-7,CASGLGTDNEQYF
TRBV5-4,TRBD1,TRBJ1-1,CASSYNLGQGDTEAFF
TRBV18,.,TRBJ1-5,CASSPLDSSNQPQHF
TRBV2,TRBD2,TRBJ2-7,CASSIGLAGALEQYF
TRBV28,.,TRBJ2-7,CASSLRGYEQYF
TRBV11-2,.,TRBJ2-5,CASSRTTEETQYF
TRBV5-4,.,TRBJ1-1,CASSLQNTEAFF
TRBV19,.,TRBJ2-1,CASSIPPGVGYNEQFF
TRBV7-9,TRBD2,TRBJ2-2,CASSSSLAGEAGELFF
TRBV28,.,TRBJ1-3,CASSLSNSGNTIYF
TRBV28,TRBD1,TRBJ1-2,CASRGQMNYGYTF
TRBV7-6,TRBD2,TRBJ2-5,CASSSSWTSGETQYF
TRBV27,TRBD2,TRBJ2-1,CASSRHRASGYNEQFF
TRBV11-3,.,TRBJ2-7,CASSFRTFPYEQYF
TRBV4-1,TRBD1,TRBJ1-5,CASSQEWRTGGIQPQHF
TRBV5-1,.,TRBJ2-5,CASSLSTPPGETQYF
TRBV4-1,.,TRBJ2-1,CASSGGSGRDSYNEQFF
TRBV5-1,TRBD2,TRBJ2-5,CASRPAGDLQETQYF
TRBV28,TRBD2,TRBJ2-1,CASSDPWGLAGGTSQFF
TRBV5-1,TRBD1,TRBJ1-4,CASSFSGTGGGNEKLFF
TRBV7-3,.,TRBJ2-1,CASSLGVGGLSDEQFF
TRBV7-9,.,TRBJ1-1,CASSVNRDPGTEAFF